These 27 T cell receptor beta chains originate from one sample sequenced in a study of cytomegalovirus exposure and HLA in healthy donors. 60 Vbeta and 13 Jbeta primers were used in PCR. The protocol was immunoSEQ multiplex PCR, while the TCRdb copy is restricted to in-frame clones and leaves out a portion. The sample has roughly 170,000 clones; 70% to 85% are singletons. Sequencing was carried out using PBMCs. The receptors stem from a girl aged 2 to 10 in good health and CMV-seropositive.

V usage is TRBV7-6 and J usage is TRBJ2-1, with 9 nucleotides matching TRBD1. Germline lookup yields CDR1 SGHVS and CDR2 FNYEAQ. This CDR3 has 15 residues. The junction had 7 bases not matched to a gene; V was cut back by 1 base and J by 9 bases. This CDR3 reads CASSLDRGQMGEQFF. The CDR3 DNA reads as TGTGCCAGCAGCTTAGACAGGGGGCAGATGGGTGAGCAGTTCTTC. Full variable domain (remainder filled in from reference TRBV7-6 and TRBJ2-1): GAGVSQSPRYKVTKRGQDVALRCDPISGHVSLYWYRQALGQGPEFLTYFNYEAQQDKSGLPNDRFSAERPEGSISTLTIQRTEQRDSAMYRCASSLDRGQMGEQFFGPGTRLTVL.

The table lists this clone with a count of one. The J gene is TRBJ1-1, the V gene TRBV5-1, with 11 bases matching TRBD1. Germline assignment: CDR1 SGHRS and CDR2 YFSETQ. With 4 bases clipped from V and 7 bases from J, the junction kept 12 bases outside the gene matches. This CDR3 spans 16 amino acids. The CDR3 here is CASSPGQGAYSGEAFF. For the CDR3, the DNA is TGCGCCAGCAGCCCCGGACAGGGGGCCTATTCAGGTGAAGCTTTCTTT.

This clone appeared once. The chain joins TRBV11-2 to TRBJ2-7, with 8 bases identical to TRBD1. The CDR3 extends over 15 amino acids. The germline V gene encodes CDR1 SGHAT and CDR2 FQNNGV. V gave up 4 bases and J gave up 6 bases; unmatched junction bases: 11. The CDR3 nucleotides read TGTGCCAGCAGCTCGTCAGGACAGGGATGGGCCGAGCAGTACTTC. This codes for CASSSSGQGWAEQYF.

This chain joins TRBV2 and TRBJ2-5, with TRBD2 as a possible D gene (6 bases). V shed 8 bases and J shed 0 bases, with 10 bases lying between them. The CDR3 length is 13 residues. Per germline, CDR1 SNHLY and CDR2 FYNNEI. The CDR3 spells CASQRENQETQYF. For the CDR3, the DNA is TGTGCCAGCCAACGGGAGAACCAAGAGACCCAGTACTTC.

The CDR3 DNA is TGTGCCAGCAGCTTGGGGGGGGCAGATACGCAGTATTTT. Translated, it gives CASSLGGADTQYF. V gene TRBV5-5 combines with J gene TRBJ2-3, with a tentative D call TRBD2 (6 bases). This CDR3 is 13 amino acids long. V lost 0 bases and J 4 bases, leaving 6 bases between the germline ends. Germline lookup yields CDR1 SGHKS and CDR2 YYEKEE (reference sequence). Using reference TRBV5-5 and TRBJ2-3 for the parts outside the CDR3, the full variable domain is DAGVTQSPTHLIKTRGQQVTLRCSPISGHKSVSWYQQVLGQGPQFIFQYYEKEERGRGNFPDRFSARQFPNYSSELNVNALLLGDSALYLCASSLGGADTQYFGPGTRLTVL.

The gene calls are TRBV2 and TRBJ2-1; 7 nucleotides line up with TRBD1. Unmatched junction bases numbered 9, after V lost 11 bases and J lost 5 bases. This CDR3 spans 13 amino acids. CDR1 and CDR2 from the germline V gene are SNHLY and FYNNEI. The chain's CDR3 is CAGASGTDNEQFF. The CDR3, as DNA: TGTGCCGGAGCTTCGGGGACAGACAATGAGCAGTTCTTC. The full variable domain, its missing parts supplied by reference TRBV2 and TRBJ2-1, is EPEVTQTPSHQVTQMGQEVILRCVPISNHLYFYWYRQILGQKVEFLVSFYNNEISEKSEIFDDQFSVERPDGSNFTLKIRSTKLEDSAMYFCAGASGTDNEQFFGPGTRLTVL.

The J gene is TRBJ2-6, the V gene TRBV6-1, with D perhaps TRBD2 (5 bases). The germline V gene encodes CDR1 MNHNS and CDR2 SASEGT. The CDR3 consists of 14 residues. The ends were cut back, 8 bases at V and 2 bases at J, with 10 bases in the middle. CDR3 in DNA: TGTGCCAGCGCACCGGGAACTGGGGCCAACGTCCTGACTTTC. Translating gives CASAPGTGANVLTF.

The chain combines TRBV25-1 with TRBJ1-1, with TRBD1 matching over 8 bases. V gave up 4 bases and J gave up 8 bases; unmatched junction bases: 12. This CDR3 region has 15 residues. The germline gives CDR1 MGHDK, CDR2 SYGVNS. The CDR3 protein is CASSGTGWDPVEAFF. CDR3 nucleotides: TGTGCCAGCAGTGGGACAGGGTGGGACCCGGTGGAAGCTTTCTTT.

As to this clone: A junction boundary mismatches the germline segment, possibly from a read error. CDR3 sequence reads: CASRGTGGLFF. The DNA of the CDR3 is TGTGCCAGCAGGGGCACCGGGGGGCTGTTTTTT. The rearrangement uses TRBV6-5 and TRBJ2-2; possible D gene TRBD2, 6 bases. In germline, CDR1 is MNHEY, CDR2 SVGAGI. This CDR3 contains 11 residues.

The V gene is TRBV5-5, the J gene TRBJ1-2, with D hard to call. This CDR3 has 13 amino acids. V was cut by 5 bases and J by 4 bases, with 12 bases left in between. From germline, CDR1 is SGHKS and CDR2 YYEKEE (reference sequence). This CDR3 reads CASSRRRSYGYTF. The CDR3 bases are TGTGCCAGCAGTAGGCGGAGGAGCTATGGCTACACCTTC.

The V call is TRBV10-3, the J call TRBJ1-1; the match to TRBD1 covers 7 bases. Germline values: CDR1 ENHRY, CDR2 SYGVKD. The CDR3 loop spans 14 amino acids. V lost 8 bases, J lost 3 bases, and 9 bases stayed unmatched. CDR3 nucleotide sequence: TGTGCCATCGCGGAGACAGGGTCGGACACTGAAGCTTTCTTT. Translated, it gives CAIAETGSDTEAFF.

This rearrangement joins TRBV2 to TRBJ1-6; 7 nucleotides match TRBD1. With V trimmed by 2 bases and J by 8 bases, 6 bases remained unmatched. The CDR3 totals 15 residues. Germline V lookup: CDR1 SNHLY, CDR2 FYNNEI. Here the CDR3 DNA reads TGTGCCAGCAGTGAAATTGGAGGGGGCGATTCACCCCTCCACTTT. Encoded protein: CASSEIGGGDSPLHF.

The chain links TRBV27 to TRBJ1-2, with TRBD1 identical over 7 bases. Germline V lookup: CDR1 MNHEY, CDR2 SMNVEV (reference sequence). After removal of 6 bases from V and 5 bases from J, the junction contained 9 bases not matched to a gene. The CDR3 has 14 amino acids. The CDR3 sequence: CASRPTGEWYGYTF. The CDR3, as DNA: TGTGCCAGCAGACCAACAGGGGAGTGGTATGGCTACACCTTC.

The rearrangement links TRBV30 to TRBJ2-3, with 11 bases that match TRBD2. The CDR3 spans 15 residues. CDR1 GTSNPN and CDR2 SVGIG come from the germline V gene (reference sequence). V gave up 2 bases and J gave up 4 bases; unmatched junction bases: 5. The chain's CDR3 is CAWSLLAGVADTQYF. DNA of the CDR3: TGTGCCTGGAGTTTACTAGCGGGAGTGGCAGATACGCAGTATTTT. Variable domain in full (rest from reference TRBV30 and TRBJ2-3): SQTIHQWPATLVQPVGSPLSLECTVEGTSNPNLYWYRQAAGRGLQLLFYSVGIGQISSEVPQNLSASRPQDRQFILSSKKLLLSDSGFYLCAWSLLAGVADTQYFGPGTRLTVL.

The chain carries TRBV5-1 and TRBJ1-5, with D tentatively TRBD1 (5 bases). The germline V and J ends were trimmed by 4 bases and 9 bases, with 17 bases remaining between them. The CDR3 spans 14 residues. CDR1 and CDR2 from the germline V gene are SGHRS and YFSETQ. DNA of the CDR3: TGCGCCAGCAGCGCCAGCCAGGGTTCCCGGCCCCAGCATTTT. Translation gives CASSASQGSRPQHF. Filled out from reference TRBV5-1 and TRBJ1-5, the complete variable domain reads KAGVTQTPRYLIKTRGQQVTLSCSPISGHRSVSWYQQTPGQGLQFLFEYFSETQRNKGNFPGRFSGRQFSNSRSEMNVSTLELGDSALYLCASSASQGSRPQHFGDGTRLSIL.

This clone showed up just once. The chain is built from TRBV30 and TRBJ2-3; TRBD2 matches at 12 bases. The V and J ends lost 3 bases and 6 bases, in that order; junction bases with no gene match: 10. Per germline, CDR1 GTSNPN and CDR2 SVGIG (reference sequence). The CDR3 is made up of 16 amino acids. The CDR3 is CAWRRTLAGGPDTQYF. The CDR3 nucleotides read TGTGCCTGGAGACGTACCCTAGCGGGAGGGCCGGATACGCAGTATTTT. Full variable domain (missing parts from reference TRBV30 and TRBJ2-3): SQTIHQWPATLVQPVGSPLSLECTVEGTSNPNLYWYRQAAGRGLQLLFYSVGIGQISSEVPQNLSASRPQDRQFILSSKKLLLSDSGFYLCAWRRTLAGGPDTQYFGPGTRLTVL.

V usage is TRBV5-1 and J usage is TRBJ2-7; D possibly corresponds to TRBD1 (6 bases). The germline gives CDR1 SGHRS, CDR2 YFSETQ. Trimming pared 1 base from V and 7 bases from J, leaving 21 bases between. The CDR3 is 16 amino acids. CDR3 sequence reads: CASSLIEGVSTREQYF. In DNA, the CDR3 is TGCGCCAGCAGCTTGATCGAGGGGGTGTCTACGCGAGAGCAGTACTTC.

The rearrangement joins TRBV7-2 to TRBJ2-7, with D possibly being TRBD1 (6 bases). V was shortened by 4 bases and J by 5 bases, with 24 bases between the two germline ends. Looked up from germline, CDR1 is SGHTA and CDR2 is FQGNSA. The length of the CDR3 is 17 residues. The CDR3 coding sequence is TGTGCCAGCAGCTACAGCTACCCGGCCAGGGCAGGGGACGAGCAGTACTTC. Translated: CASSYSYPARAGDEQYF.

J is TRBJ1-2 and V is TRBV25-1; 9 bases line up with TRBD1. CDR3 length equals 15 residues. From germline, CDR1 is MGHDK and CDR2 SYGVNS. V was clipped by 1 base and J by 6 bases; unmatched bases: 6. CDR3 coding DNA: TGTGCCAGCAGTGAATTCGGCCGGACAGGGGATGGCTACACCTTC. This translates into CASSEFGRTGDGYTF.

The V gene is TRBV5-1, the J gene TRBJ2-5; 9 nucleotides line up with TRBD2. The CDR3 length is 16 residues. From germline, CDR1 is SGHRS and CDR2 YFSETQ. Unmatched junction bases numbered 10, after V lost 5 bases and J lost 2 bases. The chain's CDR3 is CASSRGLASAQETQYF. For the CDR3, the DNA is TGCGCCAGCAGTCGCGGACTAGCGTCAGCGCAAGAGACCCAGTACTTC.

This sequence joins TRBV29-1 and TRBJ2-7; the D gene is possibly TRBD1 (6 bases). The CDR3 consists of 13 residues. Germline-derived CDR1 and CDR2 are SQVTM and ANQGSEA. V was trimmed by 0 bases and J by 10 bases, leaving 16 bases between them. CDR3 sequence reads: CSVEDHDGTNQYF. As DNA, the CDR3 is TGCAGCGTTGAAGACCACGACGGGACAAACCAGTACTTC.

The chain employs TRBV7-2 and TRBJ2-7, with 8 bases matching TRBD2. This CDR3 comprises 15 residues. Losses at the gene ends were 5 bases for V and 1 base for J; bases not matched to a gene: 7. CDR1 is SGHTA, CDR2 FQGNSA, per germline. CDR3 residues: CASSLKTSASYEQYF. In DNA, the CDR3 is TGTGCCAGCAGCCTGAAGACTAGCGCGTCCTACGAGCAGTACTTC.

CDR3 loop: CASSSGGDPSYNEQFF. DNA for the CDR3: TGTGCCAGCAGCTCAGGGGGTGATCCCTCCTACAATGAGCAGTTCTTC. The chain carries TRBV9 and TRBJ2-1; 7 nucleotides match TRBD1. Trimming at V came to 4 bases and at J to 0 bases, leaving 7 bases not matched to a gene. Germline CDR1 is SGDLS and CDR2 is YYNGEE. The length of the CDR3 is 16 residues.

With respect to this clone: The same CDR3 is also encoded by other DNA sequences in this sample. This sequence joins TRBV9 and TRBJ2-1; unclear D gene. V lost 0 bases and J 2 bases, leaving 6 bases between the germline ends. This CDR3 has 14 residues. Germline V gene data show CDR1 as SGDLS and CDR2 as YYNGEE. CDR3 residues: CASSVAGTYNEQFF. CDR3 DNA sequence: TGTGCCAGCAGCGTAGCAGGAACCTACAATGAGCAGTTCTTC.

This clone occurred a few times. This rearrangement joins TRBV6-6 to TRBJ1-5; no clear D gene. Germline assignment: CDR1 MNHNY and CDR2 SVGAGI (reference sequence). V dropped 8 bases and J dropped 5 bases, with 16 bases sitting between them. The CDR3 is made up of 14 amino acids. This CDR3 reads CASAGSGGDQPQHF. The CDR3 DNA is TGTGCCAGCGCGGGTTCAGGAGGCGATCAGCCCCAGCATTTT.

The rearrangement joins TRBV5-1 to TRBJ2-3, with 13 bases that match TRBD2. The CDR3 contains 18 residues. V lost 4 bases and J lost 2; bases outside the gene matches: 10. Germline CDR1 is SGHRS and CDR2 is YFSETQ. DNA for the CDR3: TGCGCCAGCAGCCCGTGGACTAGCGGGAGAAGTGCCACAGATACGCAGTATTTT. Translation: CASSPWTSGRSATDTQYF.

This chain connects TRBV7-2 to TRBJ1-1, with 7 nucleotides matching TRBD1. Germline V gene data show CDR1 as SGHTA and CDR2 as FQGNSA. The V and J ends lost 3 bases and 1 base, in that order; junction bases with no gene match: 2. CDR3 length: 14 residues. CDR3 DNA: TGTGCCAGCAGCTTGGACAGGTGGAACACTGAAGCTTTCTTT. It is translated as CASSLDRWNTEAFF. Looking up the rest from reference TRBV7-2 and TRBJ1-1 gives the full variable domain: GAGVSQSPSNKVTEKGKDVELRCDPISGHTALYWYRQSLGQGLEFLIYFQGNSAPDKSGLPSDRFSAERTGGSVSTLTIQRTQQEDSAVYLCASSLDRWNTEAFFGQGTRLTVV.